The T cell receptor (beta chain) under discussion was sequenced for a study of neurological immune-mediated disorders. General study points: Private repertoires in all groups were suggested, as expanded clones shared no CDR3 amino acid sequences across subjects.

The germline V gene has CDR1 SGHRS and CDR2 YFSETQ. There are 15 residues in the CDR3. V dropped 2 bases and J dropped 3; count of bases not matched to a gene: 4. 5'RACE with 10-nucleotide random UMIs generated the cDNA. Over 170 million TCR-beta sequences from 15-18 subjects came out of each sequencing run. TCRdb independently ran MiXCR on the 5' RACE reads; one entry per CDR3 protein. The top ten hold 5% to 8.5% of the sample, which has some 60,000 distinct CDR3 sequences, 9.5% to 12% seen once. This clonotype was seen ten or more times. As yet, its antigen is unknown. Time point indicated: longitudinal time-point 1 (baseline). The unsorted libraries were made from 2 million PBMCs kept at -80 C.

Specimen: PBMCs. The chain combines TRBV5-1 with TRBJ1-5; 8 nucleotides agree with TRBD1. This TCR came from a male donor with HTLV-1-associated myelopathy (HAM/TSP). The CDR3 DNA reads TGCGCCAGCAGCTTAACAGGGGGTAACAATCAGCCCCAGCATTTT. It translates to CASSLTGGNNQPQHF.